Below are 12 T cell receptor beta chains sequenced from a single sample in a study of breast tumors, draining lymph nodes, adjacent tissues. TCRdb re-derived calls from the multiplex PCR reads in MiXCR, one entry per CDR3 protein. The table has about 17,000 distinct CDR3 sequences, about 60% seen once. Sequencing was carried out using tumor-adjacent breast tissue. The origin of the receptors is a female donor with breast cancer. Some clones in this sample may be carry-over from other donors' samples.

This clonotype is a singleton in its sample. DNA of the CDR3: TGCGCCAGCAGCGAGACTAGAAATGAGCAGTTCTTC. Translating it yields CASSETRNEQFF. The chain uses TRBV5-1 and TRBJ2-1; maybe TRBD2 (6 bases). Germline CDR1 is SGHRS and CDR2 is YFSETQ. The CDR3 runs 12 residues. V was cut by 4 bases and J by 7 bases, with 9 bases left in between.

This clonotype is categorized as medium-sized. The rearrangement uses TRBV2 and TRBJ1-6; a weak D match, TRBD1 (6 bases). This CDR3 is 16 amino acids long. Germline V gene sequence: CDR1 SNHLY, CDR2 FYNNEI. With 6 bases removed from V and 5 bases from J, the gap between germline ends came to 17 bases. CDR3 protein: CASSLSGGGNNSPLHF. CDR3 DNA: TGTGCCAGCAGCCTCAGTGGAGGGGGTAATAATTCACCCCTCCACTTT.

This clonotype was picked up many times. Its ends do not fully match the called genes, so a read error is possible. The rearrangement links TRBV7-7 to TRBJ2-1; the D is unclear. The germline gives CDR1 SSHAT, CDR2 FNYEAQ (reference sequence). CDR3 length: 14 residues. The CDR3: CASSLGGSYNEQFF. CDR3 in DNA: TGTGCTAGCAGCTTAGGTGGCTCCTACAATGAGCAGTTCTTC.

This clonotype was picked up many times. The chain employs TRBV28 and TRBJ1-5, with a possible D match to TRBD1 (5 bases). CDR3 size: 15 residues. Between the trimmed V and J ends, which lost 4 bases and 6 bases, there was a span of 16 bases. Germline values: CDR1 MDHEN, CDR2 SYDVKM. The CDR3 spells CASSSPSQGGQPQHF. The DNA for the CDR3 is TGTGCCAGCAGTTCCCCCTCGCAGGGAGGTCAGCCCCAGCATTTT.

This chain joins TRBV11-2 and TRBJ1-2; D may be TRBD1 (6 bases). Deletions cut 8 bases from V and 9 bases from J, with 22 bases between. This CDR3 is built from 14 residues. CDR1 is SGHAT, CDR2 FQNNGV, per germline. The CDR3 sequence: CASGSGRQGYRYTF. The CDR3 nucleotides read TGTGCCAGCGGCTCAGGTCGCCAGGGGTACCGCTACACCTTC.

The CDR3 DNA is TGTGCCATCAGTGGGGAAAGCGGGGGGGCATCCAATGAGCAGTTCTTC. Protein sequence: CAISGESGGASNEQFF. This chain connects TRBV10-3 to TRBJ2-1, with TRBD2 matching 10 bases. This CDR3 has 16 amino acids. Trimming took 4 bases from V and 6 from J; bases not matched to a gene: 9. Germline assignment: CDR1 ENHRY and CDR2 SYGVKD.

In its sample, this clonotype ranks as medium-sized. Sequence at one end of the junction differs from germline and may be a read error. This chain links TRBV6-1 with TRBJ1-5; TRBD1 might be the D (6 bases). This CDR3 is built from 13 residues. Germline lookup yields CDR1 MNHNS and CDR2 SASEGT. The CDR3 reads CASSTGSKQPQHF. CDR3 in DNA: TGTGCCAGCAGTACAGGGAGCAAACAGCCCCAGCATTTT.

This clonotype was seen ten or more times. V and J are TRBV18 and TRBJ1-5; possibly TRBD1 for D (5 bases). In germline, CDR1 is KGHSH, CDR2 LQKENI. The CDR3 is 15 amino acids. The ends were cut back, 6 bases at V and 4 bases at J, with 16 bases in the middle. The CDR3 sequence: CASSSDNAGNQPQHF. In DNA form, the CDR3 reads TGTGCCAGCTCTTCGGACAATGCTGGGAATCAGCCCCAGCATTTT.

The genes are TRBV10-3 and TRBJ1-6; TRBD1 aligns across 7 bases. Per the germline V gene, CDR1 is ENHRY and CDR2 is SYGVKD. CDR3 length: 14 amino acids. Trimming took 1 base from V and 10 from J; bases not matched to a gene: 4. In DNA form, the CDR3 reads TGTGCCATCAGTGAGTTAGGGGGCGGGTCACCCCTCCACTTT. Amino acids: CAISELGGGSPLHF.

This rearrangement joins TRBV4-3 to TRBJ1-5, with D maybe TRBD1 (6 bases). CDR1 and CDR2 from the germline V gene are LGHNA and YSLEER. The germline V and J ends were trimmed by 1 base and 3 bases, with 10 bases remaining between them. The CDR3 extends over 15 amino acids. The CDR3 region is CASSQGTENNQPQHF. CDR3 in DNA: TGCGCCAGCAGCCAAGGGACAGAGAACAATCAGCCCCAGCATTTT.

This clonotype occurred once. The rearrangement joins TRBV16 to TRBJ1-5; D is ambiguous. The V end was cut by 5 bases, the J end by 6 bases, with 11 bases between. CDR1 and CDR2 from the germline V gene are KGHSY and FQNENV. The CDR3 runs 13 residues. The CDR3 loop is CASSGLGGQPQHF. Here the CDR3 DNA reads TGTGCCAGCAGCGGGTTGGGAGGTCAGCCCCAGCATTTT.

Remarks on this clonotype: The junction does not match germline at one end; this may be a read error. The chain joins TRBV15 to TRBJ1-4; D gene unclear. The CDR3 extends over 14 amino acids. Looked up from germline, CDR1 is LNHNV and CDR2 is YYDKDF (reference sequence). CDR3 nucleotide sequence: TGTGCCACCAGCAGAGATCTTGGGAGGCACCCAACCCTTTTT. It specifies CATSRDLGRHPTLF. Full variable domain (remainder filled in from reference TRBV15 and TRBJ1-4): DAMVIQNPRYQVTQFGKPVTLSCSQTLNHNVMYWYQQKSSQAPKLLFHYYDKDFNNEADTPDNFQSRRPNTSFCFLDIRSPGLGDTAMYLCATSRDLGRHPTLFGSGTQLSVL.